The 30 T cell receptor beta chains presented below share a single source sample, sequenced in a study of CD8+ T cells in alopecia areata. RNA was extracted and reverse transcribed into cDNA as the sequencing template. This table comes from immunoSEQ multiplex PCR, and its TCRdb copy is limited to in-frame clones, with some not included. The profile covers around 60,000 clones, with around 40% appearing a single time and roughly 51% taken by the ten largest. Sequences were obtained from NKG2D-low CD8+ T cells sorted from blood. These receptor sequences come from a human donor with alopecia areata.

V usage is TRBV5-6 and J usage is TRBJ1-6; D possibly corresponds to TRBD1 (6 bases). Trimming pared 0 bases from V and 7 bases from J, leaving 11 bases between. The CDR3 length is 15 residues. From germline, CDR1 is SGHDT and CDR2 YYEEEE. The CDR3 DNA reads as TGTGCCAGCAGCTTGGCCGGGACAATGAATTCACCCCTCCACTTT. Translating gives CASSLAGTMNSPLHF.

The chain uses TRBV23-1 and TRBJ2-7; D unclear. TRBV23-1 is an ORF, with its function uncertain. The CDR3 has 17 amino acids. Between the trimmed V and J ends, which lost 6 bases and 3 bases, there was a span of 24 bases. CDR3 nucleotides: TGCGCCAGCAGGGGCTTATTGTGCCCCGTACGCCGCTACGAGCAGTACTTC. Protein product: CASRGLLCPVRRYEQYF.

The rearrangement joins TRBV29-1 to TRBJ1-1, with D hard to call. The CDR3 has 13 amino acids. V was pared by 3 bases and J by 4 bases, with 12 bases between. Germline values: CDR1 SQVTM, CDR2 ANQGSEA. CDR3 in amino acids: CSVDLPGSTEAFF. CDR3 coding DNA: TGCAGCGTTGACCTGCCGGGGAGCACTGAAGCTTTCTTT. The entire variable domain, with the rest obtained from reference TRBV29-1 and TRBJ1-1, is as follows: SAVISQKPSRDICQRGTSLTIQCQVDSQVTMMFWYRQQPGQSLTLIATANQGSEATYESGFVIDKFPISRPNLTFSTLTVSNMSPEDSSIYLCSVDLPGSTEAFFGQGTRLTVV.

J is TRBJ2-1 and V is TRBV7-2; D is unresolved. This CDR3 is 13 amino acids long. Trimming stripped 2 bases from V and 4 bases from J, with 6 bases between. Germline assignment: CDR1 SGHTA and CDR2 FQGNSA. The CDR3 protein is CASSLWSYNEQFF. DNA of the CDR3: TGTGCCAGCAGCTTATGGTCTTACAATGAGCAGTTCTTC.

As to this clone: Its ends do not fully match the called genes, so a read error is possible. The chain links TRBV29-1 to TRBJ2-3, with 7 bases that match TRBD2. The CDR3 totals 15 residues. The germline V gene has CDR1 SQVTM and CDR2 ANQGSEA. The CDR3 here is CSVDGRYPHPDTQDF. The CDR3 DNA follows: TGCAGCGTTGACGGGAGGTACCCCCACCCGGATACGCAGGATTTT.

This clone was seen a few times. V usage is TRBV29-1 and J usage is TRBJ2-2, with no clear D. With 6 bases removed from V and 6 bases from J, the gap between germline ends came to 8 bases. CDR3 size: 11 residues. Germline loops: CDR1 SQVTM, CDR2 ANQGSEA. CDR3 DNA sequence: TGCAGCGTCCCCGGGCCCGGGGAGCTGTTTTTT. Its translation: CSVPGPGELFF.

This clone was observed once. The chain joins TRBV5-1 to TRBJ2-7; TRBD1 might be the D (6 bases). Trimming removed 0 bases from V and 5 bases from J, with 15 bases in between. The germline V gene has CDR1 SGHRS and CDR2 YFSETQ. The CDR3 contains 15 residues. For the CDR3, the DNA is TGCGCCAGCAGCTTGGGGGACATCTTTGGGGACGAGCAGTACTTC. Translating it yields CASSLGDIFGDEQYF.

This clone came up a few times. This chain connects TRBV30 to TRBJ2-6; D gene ambiguous. Trimming took 2 bases from V and 4 from J, leaving 9 bases between them. Germline V gives CDR1 GTSNPN, CDR2 SVGIG (reference sequence). This CDR3 spans 14 amino acids. The CDR3 bases are TGTGCCTGGAGTACACTCTCCGGGGCCAACGTCCTGACTTTC. Its translation is CAWSTLSGANVLTF.

The rearrangement uses TRBV7-9 and TRBJ2-6; D is uncertain. Per the germline V gene, CDR1 is SEHNR and CDR2 is FQNEAQ (reference sequence). Between the trimmed V and J ends, which lost 2 bases and 1 base, there was a span of 9 bases. There are 16 residues in the CDR3. CDR3 nucleotides: TGTGCCAGCAGCTTACCCAGAGGTTCTGGGGCCAACGTCCTGACTTTC. Its protein is CASSLPRGSGANVLTF.

This chain links TRBV7-9 with TRBJ2-2, with a weak D call TRBD2 (5 bases). Per germline, CDR1 SEHNR and CDR2 FQNEAQ (reference sequence). This CDR3 spans 16 amino acids. V shed 5 bases and J shed 6 bases, with 19 bases lying between them. DNA for the CDR3: TGTGCCAGCAGCCCAAGGAGTGGGAGTAAAGCCGGGGAGCTGTTTTTT. Its protein is CASSPRSGSKAGELFF.

This chain links TRBV29-1 with TRBJ2-7, with TRBD1 as a possible D gene (6 bases). Germline assignment: CDR1 SQVTM and CDR2 ANQGSEA. With 4 bases removed from V and 2 bases from J, the gap between germline ends came to 12 bases. The CDR3 has 13 amino acids. This CDR3 is CSVGEGDTYEQYF. The CDR3 region has the DNA TGCAGCGTTGGGGAAGGGGACACCTACGAGCAGTACTTC.

The gene calls are TRBV7-9 and TRBJ2-3; 9 nucleotides line up with TRBD2. This CDR3 is built from 16 residues. CDR1 and CDR2 from the germline V gene are SEHNR and FQNEAQ (reference sequence). The V and J ends lost 5 bases and 0 bases, in that order; junction bases with no gene match: 6. The CDR3 spells CASSVRLAESTDTQYF. CDR3 nucleotide sequence: TGTGCCAGCAGCGTTCGACTAGCGGAGAGCACAGATACGCAGTATTTT.

This rearrangement joins TRBV14 to TRBJ2-3; no reliable D call. This CDR3 is 16 amino acids long. Germline V gives CDR1 SGHDN, CDR2 FVKESK. Trimming pared 2 bases from V and 0 bases from J, leaving 12 bases between. The CDR3 protein is CASSQPDGTSTDTQYF. The DNA for the CDR3 is TGTGCCAGCAGCCAACCGGACGGTACTAGCACAGATACGCAGTATTTT.

This clone was recorded a few times. The rearrangement links TRBV7-3 to TRBJ2-7; 9 positions agree with TRBD1. CDR1 and CDR2 from the germline V gene are SGHTA and FQGTGA. The CDR3 length is 15 residues. J lost 3 bases, V lost 3 bases, and 6 bases had no gene match. DNA for the CDR3: TGTGCCAGCAGCTTCGAACAGGGGGCCGGCTACGAGCAGTACTTC. Translated: CASSFEQGAGYEQYF.

The rearrangement uses TRBV28 and TRBJ2-7; D might be TRBD2 (6 bases). Trimming left V 4 bases short and J 5 bases short, with 9 bases between. The CDR3 totals 12 residues. CDR1 is MDHEN and CDR2 is SYDVKM in the germline V gene. DNA of the CDR3: TGTGCCAGCAGTTCATTAGCGGACGAGCAGTACTTC. Translation: CASSSLADEQYF.

The J gene is TRBJ2-1, the V gene TRBV29-1, with TRBD2 as a possible D gene (7 bases). The CDR3 has 13 residues. The germline V and J ends were trimmed by 3 bases and 4 bases, with 10 bases remaining between them. CDR1 SQVTM and CDR2 ANQGSEA come from the germline V gene. The CDR3 protein is CSVERGGYNEQFF. The CDR3 nucleotides are TGCAGCGTTGAGAGGGGGGGGTACAATGAGCAGTTCTTC.

This clone was seen a few times. This chain connects TRBV19 to TRBJ1-6, with D uncertain. This CDR3 has 13 amino acids. Trimming removed 5 bases from V and 7 bases from J, with 9 bases in between. The germline V gene encodes CDR1 LNHDA and CDR2 SQIVND (reference sequence). The CDR3 coding sequence is TGTGCCAGTAGTGTATCGGAGAATTCACCCCTCCACTTT. It codes for CASSVSENSPLHF.

The CDR3 DNA reads TGTGCCAGCAGTTTGGTTGGATTAGCCAAAAACATTCAGTACTTC. Translated, it gives CASSLVGLAKNIQYF. The V gene is TRBV27, the J gene TRBJ2-4, with D uncertain. The V end was cut by 3 bases, the J end by 0 bases, with 9 bases between. The CDR3 sequence is 15 residues long. From germline, CDR1 is MNHEY and CDR2 SMNVEV (reference sequence).

The V gene is TRBV29-1, the J gene TRBJ1-2; 7 bases are a match to TRBD1. V trimming: 7 bases; J trimming: 2 bases; junction bases outside the gene matches: 7. The germline gives CDR1 SQVTM, CDR2 ANQGSEA. The CDR3 covers 13 residues. CDR3 nucleotide sequence: TGCAGCGCAACTTCGGGACAGAACTATGGCTACACCTTC. It specifies CSATSGQNYGYTF.

CDR3 nucleotide sequence: TGTGCCAGCAGCTTAGGGGCTGGACAGCCCCAGCATTTT. It encodes CASSLGAGQPQHF. V gene TRBV7-9 combines with J gene TRBJ1-5; D remains unclear. The CDR3 contains 13 residues. Trimming pared 1 base from V and 7 bases from J, leaving 8 bases between. Germline loops: CDR1 SEHNR, CDR2 FQNEAQ (reference sequence).

This clone was seen many times. The same CDR3 is also encoded by other DNA sequences in this sample. This sequence joins TRBV7-9 and TRBJ2-1; D is ambiguous. Trimming left V 1 base short and J 6 bases short, with 7 bases between. The CDR3 is made up of 13 amino acids. CDR1 and CDR2 (germline): SEHNR, FQNEAQ (reference sequence). The CDR3 spells CASSLGTGNEQFF. For the CDR3, the DNA is TGTGCCAGCAGCTTAGGGACGGGCAATGAGCAGTTCTTC.

The chain recombines TRBV5-6 with TRBJ2-1, with 9 bases identical to TRBD2. CDR1 and CDR2 from the germline V gene are SGHDT and YYEEEE. J was trimmed by 7 bases and V by 2 bases; bases with no gene match: 7. The CDR3 is 15 amino acids. As DNA, the CDR3 is TGTGCCAGCAGCTTTAGCGGGAGCTTGGGGAATGAGCAGTTCTTC. Amino acid sequence: CASSFSGSLGNEQFF.

This clone has a handful of counts. The genes are TRBV4-2 and TRBJ2-7, with D perhaps given as TRBD1 or TRBD2 (5 bases each). Germline CDR1 LGHNA, CDR2 YNFKEQ. The CDR3 has 15 amino acids. Trimming left V 4 bases short and J 3 bases short, with 16 bases between. CDR3 in DNA: TGTGCCAGCAGCCCTAGAGAGGGGTCGAACTACGAGCAGTACTTC. It encodes CASSPREGSNYEQYF.

The chain is built from TRBV7-2 and TRBJ1-6; no reliable D call. The CDR3 extends over 12 amino acids. V lost 4 bases to trimming and J lost 11 bases, with 9 bases between them. Germline CDR1 and CDR2: SGHTA and FQGNSA. CDR3 in amino acids: CASSSPSAPLHF. The DNA of the CDR3 is TGTGCCAGCAGCTCCCCATCCGCACCCCTCCACTTT.

This clone was seen a handful of times. The chain recombines TRBV10-3 with TRBJ1-1; 9 positions agree with TRBD1. CDR1 ENHRY and CDR2 SYGVKD come from the germline V gene. The CDR3 has 18 residues. The V and J ends lost 4 bases and 5 bases, in that order; junction bases with no gene match: 17. The CDR3 protein is CAISGNSGQGPGVTEAFF. The DNA of the CDR3 is TGTGCCATCAGTGGCAATTCGGGACAGGGACCAGGGGTAACTGAAGCTTTCTTT.

The chain uses TRBV7-8 and TRBJ2-3; D is unclear. Germline CDR1 is SGHVS and CDR2 is FQNEAQ. This CDR3 has 15 residues. Trimming removed 2 bases from V and 4 bases from J, with 13 bases in between. The CDR3 loop is CASSLYRVAADTQYF. As DNA, the CDR3 is TGTGCCAGCAGCTTATATAGGGTGGCGGCAGATACGCAGTATTTT.

The chain employs TRBV4-3 and TRBJ1-2; D gene uncertain. Trimming removed 0 bases from V and 4 bases from J, with 9 bases in between. Germline V CDR1 and CDR2: LGHNA, YSLEER. The CDR3 is made up of 14 amino acids. CDR3 sequence reads: CASSQDLPGYGYTF. CDR3 DNA: TGCGCCAGCAGCCAAGATCTCCCAGGCTATGGCTACACCTTC.

J is TRBJ1-2 and V is TRBV29-1; 10 nucleotides match TRBD1. V lost 6 bases, J lost 2 bases, and 3 bases stayed unmatched. Germline V gene lookup returns CDR1 SQVTM and CDR2 ANQGSEA. The CDR3 has 13 residues. The CDR3 DNA reads TGCAGCGTGGAGACAGGGGGCAACTATGGCTACACCTTC. Its translation: CSVETGGNYGYTF. The variable domain in full, with the rest retrieved from reference TRBV29-1 and TRBJ1-2, is SAVISQKPSRDICQRGTSLTIQCQVDSQVTMMFWYRQQPGQSLTLIATANQGSEATYESGFVIDKFPISRPNLTFSTLTVSNMSPEDSSIYLCSVETGGNYGYTFGSGTRLTVV.

The chain employs TRBV28 and TRBJ1-5; D not resolved. The CDR3 runs 14 residues. The germline V and J ends were trimmed by 4 bases and 2 bases, with 9 bases remaining between them. From germline, CDR1 is MDHEN and CDR2 SYDVKM. The CDR3, as DNA: TGTGCCAGCAGTTCCCCAATGGGCAATCAGCCCCAGCATTTT. Translating it yields CASSSPMGNQPQHF.

This chain connects TRBV4-1 to TRBJ2-2; D is possibly TRBD2 (5 bases). The ends were cut back, 9 bases at V and 6 bases at J, with 11 bases in the middle. Germline CDR1 reads MGHRA; CDR2 reads YSYEKL. This CDR3 has 12 residues. The CDR3 DNA follows: TGCGCCAGTAGCATCGGGGCCGGGGAGCTGTTTTTT. Translation: CASSIGAGELFF.